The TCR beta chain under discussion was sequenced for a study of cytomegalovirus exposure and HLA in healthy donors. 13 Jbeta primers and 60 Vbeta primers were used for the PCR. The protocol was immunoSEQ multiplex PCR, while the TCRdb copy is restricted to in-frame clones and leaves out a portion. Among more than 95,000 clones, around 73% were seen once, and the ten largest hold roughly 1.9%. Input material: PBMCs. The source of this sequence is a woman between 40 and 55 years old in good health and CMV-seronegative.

The CDR3 region has the DNA TGTGCCAGCAACCGGGTAGGACAATCTGTCTACGAGCAGTACTTC. This codes for CASNRVGQSVYEQYF. This chain links TRBV27 with TRBJ2-7, with D possibly matching TRBD1 (5 bases). V was pared by 7 bases and J by 3 bases, with 19 bases between. This CDR3 contains 15 residues. The V gene's germline CDR1 is MNHEY and CDR2 SMNVEV (reference sequence).